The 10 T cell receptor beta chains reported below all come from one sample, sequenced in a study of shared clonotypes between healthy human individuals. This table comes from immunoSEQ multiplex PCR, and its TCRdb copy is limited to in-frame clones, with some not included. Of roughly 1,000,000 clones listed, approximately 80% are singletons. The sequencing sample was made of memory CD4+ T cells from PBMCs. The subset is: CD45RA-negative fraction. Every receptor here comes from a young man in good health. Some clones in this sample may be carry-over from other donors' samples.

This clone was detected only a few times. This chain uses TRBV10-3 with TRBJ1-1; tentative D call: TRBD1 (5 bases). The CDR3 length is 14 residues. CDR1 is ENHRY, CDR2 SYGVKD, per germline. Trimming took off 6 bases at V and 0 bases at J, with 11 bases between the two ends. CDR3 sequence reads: CAIRTGTLNTEAFF. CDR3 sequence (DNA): TGTGCCATCAGAACCGGGACCCTGAACACTGAAGCTTTCTTT.

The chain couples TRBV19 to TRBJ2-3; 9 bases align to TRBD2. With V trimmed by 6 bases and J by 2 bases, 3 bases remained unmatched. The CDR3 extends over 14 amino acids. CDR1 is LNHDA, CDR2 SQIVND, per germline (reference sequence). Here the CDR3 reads CASSWTSDTDTQYF. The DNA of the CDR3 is TGTGCCAGTAGCTGGACTAGCGACACAGATACGCAGTATTTT.

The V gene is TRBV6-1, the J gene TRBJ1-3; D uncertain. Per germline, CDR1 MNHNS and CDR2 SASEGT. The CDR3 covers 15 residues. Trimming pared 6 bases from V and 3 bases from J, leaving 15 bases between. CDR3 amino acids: CASSPHNGDGNTIYF. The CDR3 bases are TGTGCCAGCAGCCCGCATAATGGGGATGGAAACACCATATATTTT.

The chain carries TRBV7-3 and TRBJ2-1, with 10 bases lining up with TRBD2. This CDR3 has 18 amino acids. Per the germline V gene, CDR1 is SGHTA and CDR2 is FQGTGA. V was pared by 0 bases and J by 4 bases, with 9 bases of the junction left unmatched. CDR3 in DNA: TGTGCCAGCAGCTTAACAGCGGCTAGCGGGGGCCCTTACAATGAGCAGTTCTTC. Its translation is CASSLTAASGGPYNEQFF.

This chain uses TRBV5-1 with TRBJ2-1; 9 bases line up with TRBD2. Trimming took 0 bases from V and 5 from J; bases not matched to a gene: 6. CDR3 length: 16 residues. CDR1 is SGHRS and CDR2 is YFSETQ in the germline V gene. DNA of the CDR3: TGCGCCAGCAGCTTGGGGGCTAGCGGGGTCCACAATGAGCAGTTCTTC. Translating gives CASSLGASGVHNEQFF.

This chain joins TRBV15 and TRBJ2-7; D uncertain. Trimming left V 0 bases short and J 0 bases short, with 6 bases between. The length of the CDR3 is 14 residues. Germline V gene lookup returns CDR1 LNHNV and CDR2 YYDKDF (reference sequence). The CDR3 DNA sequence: TGTGCCACCAGCAGAGATACCGGCTCCTACGAGCAGTACTTC. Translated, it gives CATSRDTGSYEQYF.

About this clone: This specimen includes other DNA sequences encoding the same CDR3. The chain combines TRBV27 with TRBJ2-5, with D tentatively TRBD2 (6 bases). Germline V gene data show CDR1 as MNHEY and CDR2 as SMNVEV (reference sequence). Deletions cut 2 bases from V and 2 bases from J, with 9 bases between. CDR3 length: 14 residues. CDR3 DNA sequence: TGTGCCAGCAGTTTAGCGGGAAGGCAAGAGACCCAGTACTTC. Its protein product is CASSLAGRQETQYF.

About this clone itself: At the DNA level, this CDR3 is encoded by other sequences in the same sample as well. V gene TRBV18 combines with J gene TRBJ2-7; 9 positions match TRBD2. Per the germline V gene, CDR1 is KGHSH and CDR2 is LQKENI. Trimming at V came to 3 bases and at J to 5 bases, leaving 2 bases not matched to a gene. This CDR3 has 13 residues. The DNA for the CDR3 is TGTGCCAGCTCACCGGGACTAGCCGACGAGCAGTACTTC. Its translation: CASSPGLADEQYF.

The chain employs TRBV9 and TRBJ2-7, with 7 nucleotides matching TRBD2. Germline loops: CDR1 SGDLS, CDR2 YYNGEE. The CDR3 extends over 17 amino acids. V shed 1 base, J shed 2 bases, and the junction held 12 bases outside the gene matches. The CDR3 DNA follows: TGTGCCAGCAGCGTAACCTCGTACTCTAGCGGAACCTACGAGCAGTACTTC. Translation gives CASSVTSYSSGTYEQYF.

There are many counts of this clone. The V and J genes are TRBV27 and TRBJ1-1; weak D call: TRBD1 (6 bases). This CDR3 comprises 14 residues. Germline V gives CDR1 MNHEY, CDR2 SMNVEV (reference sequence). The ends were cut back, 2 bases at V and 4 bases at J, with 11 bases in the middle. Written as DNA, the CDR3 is TGTGCCAGCAGTTTAGAGGGGGGGCCCACTGAAGCTTTCTTT. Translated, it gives CASSLEGGPTEAFF.